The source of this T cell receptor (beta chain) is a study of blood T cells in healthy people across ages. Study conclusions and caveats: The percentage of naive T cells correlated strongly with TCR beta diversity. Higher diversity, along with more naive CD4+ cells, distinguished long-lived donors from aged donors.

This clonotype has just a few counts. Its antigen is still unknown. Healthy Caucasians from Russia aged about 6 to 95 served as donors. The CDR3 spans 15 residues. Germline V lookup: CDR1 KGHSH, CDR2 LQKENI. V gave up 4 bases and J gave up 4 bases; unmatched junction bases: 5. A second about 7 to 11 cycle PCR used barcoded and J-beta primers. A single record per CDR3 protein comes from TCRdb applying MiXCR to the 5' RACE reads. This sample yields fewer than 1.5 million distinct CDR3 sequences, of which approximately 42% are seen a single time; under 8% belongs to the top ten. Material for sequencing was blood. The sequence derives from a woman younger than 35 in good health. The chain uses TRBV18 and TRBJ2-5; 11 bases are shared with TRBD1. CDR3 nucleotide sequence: TGTGCCAGCTCACAGGACAGGGGGCCTGGAGAGACCCAGTACTTC. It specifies CASSQDRGPGETQYF. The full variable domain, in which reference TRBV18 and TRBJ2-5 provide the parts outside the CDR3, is NAGVMQNPRHLVRRRGQEARLRCSPMKGHSHVYWYRQLPEEGLKFMVYLQKENIIDESGMPKERFSAEFPKEGPSILRIQQVVRGDSAAYFCASSQDRGPGETQYFGPGTRLLVL.